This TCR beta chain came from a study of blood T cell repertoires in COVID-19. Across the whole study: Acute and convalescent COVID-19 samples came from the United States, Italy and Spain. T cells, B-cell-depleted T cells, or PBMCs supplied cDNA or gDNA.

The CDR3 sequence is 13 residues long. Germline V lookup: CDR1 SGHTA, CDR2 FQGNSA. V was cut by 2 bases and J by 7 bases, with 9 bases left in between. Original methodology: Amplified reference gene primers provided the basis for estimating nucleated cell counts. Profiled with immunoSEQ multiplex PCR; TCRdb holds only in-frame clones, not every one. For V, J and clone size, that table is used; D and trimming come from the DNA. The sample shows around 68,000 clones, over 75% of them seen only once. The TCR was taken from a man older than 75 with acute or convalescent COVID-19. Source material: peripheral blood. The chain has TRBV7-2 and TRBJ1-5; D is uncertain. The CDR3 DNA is TGTGCCAGCAGCTTACAGGTGCAGCAGCCCCAGCATTTT. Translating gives CASSLQVQQPQHF. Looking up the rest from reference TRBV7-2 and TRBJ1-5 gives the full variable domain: GAGVSQSPSNKVTEKGKDVELRCDPISGHTALYWYRQSLGQGLEFLIYFQGNSAPDKSGLPSDRFSAERTGGSVSTLTIQRTQQEDSAVYLCASSLQVQQPQHFGDGTRLSIL.